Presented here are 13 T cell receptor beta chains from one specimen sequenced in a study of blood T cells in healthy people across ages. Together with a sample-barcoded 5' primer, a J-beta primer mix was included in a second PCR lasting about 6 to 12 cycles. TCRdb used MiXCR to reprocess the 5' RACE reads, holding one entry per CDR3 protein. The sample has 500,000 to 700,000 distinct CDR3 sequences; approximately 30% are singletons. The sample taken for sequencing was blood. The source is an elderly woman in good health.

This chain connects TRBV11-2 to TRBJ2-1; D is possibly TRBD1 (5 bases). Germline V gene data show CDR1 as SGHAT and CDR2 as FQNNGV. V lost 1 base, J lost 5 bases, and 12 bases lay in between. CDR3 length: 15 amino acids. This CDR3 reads CASSLGSGFNNEQFF. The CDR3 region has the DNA TGTGCCAGCAGCTTAGGCTCAGGGTTCAACAATGAGCAGTTCTTC.

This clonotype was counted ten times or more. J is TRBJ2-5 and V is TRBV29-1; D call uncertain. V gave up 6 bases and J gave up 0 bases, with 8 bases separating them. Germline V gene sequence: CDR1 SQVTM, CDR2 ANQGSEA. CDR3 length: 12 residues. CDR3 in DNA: TGCAGCGTCGTGGGGAACCAAGAGACCCAGTACTTC. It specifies CSVVGNQETQYF.

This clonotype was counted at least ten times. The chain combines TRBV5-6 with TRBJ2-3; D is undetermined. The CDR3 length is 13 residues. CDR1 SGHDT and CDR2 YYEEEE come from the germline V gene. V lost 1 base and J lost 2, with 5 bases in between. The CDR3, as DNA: TGTGCCAGCAGCTTGCCAGACACAGATACGCAGTATTTT. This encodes CASSLPDTDTQYF. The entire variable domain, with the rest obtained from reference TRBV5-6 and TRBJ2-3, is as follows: DAGVTQSPTHLIKTRGQQVTLRCSPKSGHDTVSWYQQALGQGPQFIFQYYEEEERQRGNFPDRFSGHQFPNYSSELNVNALLLGDSALYLCASSLPDTDTQYFGPGTRLTVL.

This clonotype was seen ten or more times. CDR3: CASSVGTGAPQETQYF. DNA of the CDR3: TGTGCCAGCAGCGTGGGGACAGGGGCCCCCCAAGAGACCCAGTACTTC. The J gene is TRBJ2-5, the V gene TRBV9; 10 bases fit TRBD1. V was clipped by 2 bases and J by 1 base; unmatched bases: 5. CDR1 SGDLS and CDR2 YYNGEE come from the germline V gene. The CDR3 runs to 16 residues.

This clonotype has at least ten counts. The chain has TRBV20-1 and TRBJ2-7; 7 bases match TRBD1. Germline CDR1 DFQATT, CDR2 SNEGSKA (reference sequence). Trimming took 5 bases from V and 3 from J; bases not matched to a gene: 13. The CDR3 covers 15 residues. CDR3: CSAPIFSGTVYEQYF. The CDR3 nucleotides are TGCAGTGCTCCCATCTTCTCCGGGACAGTCTACGAGCAGTACTTC.

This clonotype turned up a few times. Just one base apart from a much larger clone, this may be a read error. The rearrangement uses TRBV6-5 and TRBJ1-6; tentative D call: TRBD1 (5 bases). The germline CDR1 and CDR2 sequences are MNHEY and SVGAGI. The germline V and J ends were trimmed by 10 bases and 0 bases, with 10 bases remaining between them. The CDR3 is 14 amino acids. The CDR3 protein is CANRQSSYNSPLHF. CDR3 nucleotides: TGTGCCAACAGACAGAGCTCCTATAATTCACCCCTCCACTTT.

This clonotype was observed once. CDR3 bases: TGTGCCATCAATAGGGGACAGGTGAATGAGCAGTACTTC. This codes for CAINRGQVNEQYF. This sequence joins TRBV10-3 and TRBJ2-7; 8 positions agree with TRBD1. Germline CDR1 and CDR2: ENHRY and SYGVKD. V lost 7 bases to trimming and J lost 7 bases; unmatched junction nucleotides: 9. The CDR3 is 13 residues long.

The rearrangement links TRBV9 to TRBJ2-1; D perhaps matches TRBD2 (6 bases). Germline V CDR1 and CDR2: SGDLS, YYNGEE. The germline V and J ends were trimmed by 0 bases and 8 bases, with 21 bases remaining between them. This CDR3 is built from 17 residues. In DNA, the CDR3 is TGTGCCAGCAGCGTAGCAGTTAAGAACGGGGGTATGGATGAGCAGTTCTTC. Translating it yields CASSVAVKNGGMDEQFF.

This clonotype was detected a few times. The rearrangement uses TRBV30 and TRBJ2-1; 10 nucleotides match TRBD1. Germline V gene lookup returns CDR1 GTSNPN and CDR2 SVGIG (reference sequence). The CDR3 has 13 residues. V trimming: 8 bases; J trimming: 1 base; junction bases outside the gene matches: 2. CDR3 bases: TGTGCCATGGACAGGGGGTCCTACAATGAGCAGTTCTTC. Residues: CAMDRGSYNEQFF.

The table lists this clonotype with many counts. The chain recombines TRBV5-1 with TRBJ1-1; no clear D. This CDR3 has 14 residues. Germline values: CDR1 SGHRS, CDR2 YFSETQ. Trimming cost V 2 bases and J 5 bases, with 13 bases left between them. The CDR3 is CASSFGGMGTEAFF. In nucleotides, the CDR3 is TGCGCCAGCAGCTTCGGAGGGATGGGGACTGAAGCTTTCTTT.

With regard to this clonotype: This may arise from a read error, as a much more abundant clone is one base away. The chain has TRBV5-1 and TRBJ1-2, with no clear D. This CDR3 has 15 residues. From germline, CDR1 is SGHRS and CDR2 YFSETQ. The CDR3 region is CAGSSPDRGNYGYTF. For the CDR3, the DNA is TGCGCCGGCAGCTCTCCCGACCGTGGTAACTATGGCTACACCTTC.

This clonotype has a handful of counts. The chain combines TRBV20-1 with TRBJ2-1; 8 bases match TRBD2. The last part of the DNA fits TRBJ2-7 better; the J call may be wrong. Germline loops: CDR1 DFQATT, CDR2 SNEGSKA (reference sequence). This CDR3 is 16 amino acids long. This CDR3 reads CSAEPGGASPYNEQYF. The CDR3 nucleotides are TGCAGTGCGGAGCCCGGGGGGGCCAGTCCCTACAATGAGCAGTACTTC.

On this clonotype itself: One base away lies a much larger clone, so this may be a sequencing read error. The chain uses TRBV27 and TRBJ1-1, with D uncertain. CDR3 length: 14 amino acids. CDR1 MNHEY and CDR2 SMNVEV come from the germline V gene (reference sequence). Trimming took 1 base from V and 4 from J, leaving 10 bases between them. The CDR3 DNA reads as TGTGCCAGCAGTTTATTCCCGGCTCGCACTGAAGCTTTCTTT. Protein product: CASSLFPARTEAFF.